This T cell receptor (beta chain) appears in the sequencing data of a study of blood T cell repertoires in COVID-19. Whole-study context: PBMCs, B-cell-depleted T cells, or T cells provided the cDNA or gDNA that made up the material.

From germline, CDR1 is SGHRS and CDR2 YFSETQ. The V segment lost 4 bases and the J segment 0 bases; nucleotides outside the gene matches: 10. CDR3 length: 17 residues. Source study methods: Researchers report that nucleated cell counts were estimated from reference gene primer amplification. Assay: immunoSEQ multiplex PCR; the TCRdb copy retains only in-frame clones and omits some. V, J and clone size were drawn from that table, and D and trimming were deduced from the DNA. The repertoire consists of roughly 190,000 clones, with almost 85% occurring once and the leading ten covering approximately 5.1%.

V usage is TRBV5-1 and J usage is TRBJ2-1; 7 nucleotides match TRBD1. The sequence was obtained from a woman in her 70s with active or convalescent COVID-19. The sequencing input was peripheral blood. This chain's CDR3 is CASSPRTGPSSYNEQFF. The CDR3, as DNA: TGCGCCAGCAGCCCAAGGACAGGCCCGAGCTCCTACAATGAGCAGTTCTTC.